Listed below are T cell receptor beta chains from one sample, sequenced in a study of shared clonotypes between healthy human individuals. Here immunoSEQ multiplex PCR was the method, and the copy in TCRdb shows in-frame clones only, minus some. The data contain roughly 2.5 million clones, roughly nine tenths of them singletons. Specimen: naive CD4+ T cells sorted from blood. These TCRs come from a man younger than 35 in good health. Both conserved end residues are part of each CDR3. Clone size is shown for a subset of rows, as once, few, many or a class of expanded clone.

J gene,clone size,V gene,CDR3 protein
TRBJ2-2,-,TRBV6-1,CASRMDRENTGELFF
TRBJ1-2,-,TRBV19,CASSIGRDNYGYTF
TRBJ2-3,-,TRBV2,CASNSLRTDTQYF
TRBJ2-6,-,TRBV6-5,CASIGGDSGANVLTF
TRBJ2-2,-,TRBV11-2,CASRRIGVLNTGELFF
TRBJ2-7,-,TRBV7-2,CASSLETREGLYEQYF
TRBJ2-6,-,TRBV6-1,CASSEATAGANVLTF
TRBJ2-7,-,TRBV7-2,CASSTGLAGGYEQYF
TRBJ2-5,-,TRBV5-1,CASSLDRVPQETQYF
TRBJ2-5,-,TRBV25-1,CASSEPGPTQGTQYF
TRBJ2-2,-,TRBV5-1,CASSILAGGPDTGELFF
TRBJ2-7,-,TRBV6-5,CASRRDTKDIYEQYF
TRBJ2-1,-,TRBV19,CASRGLAGGPYNEQFF
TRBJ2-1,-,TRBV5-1,CASSLASPGEQFF
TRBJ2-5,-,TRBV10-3,CAIRAQGEGETQYF
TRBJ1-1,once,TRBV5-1,CASSLVGGQITEAFF
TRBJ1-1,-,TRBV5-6,CASSFGTGRNTEAFF
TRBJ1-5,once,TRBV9,CASSADRGHQPQHF
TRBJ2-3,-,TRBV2,CASISSGASTDTQYF
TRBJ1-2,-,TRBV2,CASSELGRGGYTF
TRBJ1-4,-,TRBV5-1,CASSLMAQGINEKLFF
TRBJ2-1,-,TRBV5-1,CASRGGLVAANEQFF
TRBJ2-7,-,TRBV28,CASSLDRVYEQYF
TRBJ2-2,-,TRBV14,CASSRETGSGELFF
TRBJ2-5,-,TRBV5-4,CASSPGQAQRETQYF
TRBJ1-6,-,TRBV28,CASSLSSLYNSPLHF
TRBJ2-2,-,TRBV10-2,CASSESIPSTGELFF
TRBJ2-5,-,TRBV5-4,CASSSGGAQETQYF
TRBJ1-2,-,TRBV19,CASSPLEAQDRNYGYTF